The 25 T cell receptor beta chains in this list originate from one sample, sequenced in a study of shared clonotypes between healthy human individuals. Assay: immunoSEQ multiplex PCR; the TCRdb copy retains only in-frame clones and omits some. The sample has approximately 1.4 million clones; approximately 98% are singletons. Sequencing was carried out using naive CD4+ T cells sorted from blood. This sample's subset: CD45RA+ positively selected. Receptor source: a man aged 25 to 40 in good health.

V is TRBV28 and J is TRBJ1-4; D unresolved. CDR3 size: 16 residues. The germline V gene has CDR1 MDHEN and CDR2 SYDVKM. Trimming took 2 bases from V and 4 from J, leaving 14 bases between them. CDR3 bases: TGTGCCAGCAGTTTAAGGAGCGGGAGAGGTAATGAAAAACTGTTTTTT. Amino acid sequence: CASSLRSGRGNEKLFF.

The gene calls are TRBV5-4 and TRBJ1-1; D is ambiguous. CDR1 SGHNT and CDR2 YYREEE come from the germline V gene (reference sequence). Trimming left V 0 bases short and J 5 bases short, with 11 bases between. CDR3 length: 14 residues. The CDR3 region is CASSLGHGRTEAFF. CDR3 DNA sequence: TGTGCCAGCAGCTTGGGACACGGGAGGACTGAAGCTTTCTTT.

This chain links TRBV9 with TRBJ2-1, with 12 bases lining up with TRBD2. Trimming took 4 bases from V and 5 from J; bases not matched to a gene: 7. The CDR3 runs to 16 residues. The germline CDR1 and CDR2 sequences are SGDLS and YYNGEE. The CDR3, as DNA: TGTGCCAGCAGCCCCCGACTAGCGGGAGCCCACAATGAGCAGTTCTTC. This codes for CASSPRLAGAHNEQFF.

The chain has TRBV18 and TRBJ1-4; TRBD1 matches at 9 bases. Per germline, CDR1 KGHSH and CDR2 LQKENI. This CDR3 is 21 amino acids long. V lost 1 base, J lost 10 bases, and 25 bases stayed unmatched. DNA for the CDR3: TGTGCCAGCTCACCACTGGGTATGGACCGGGACAGGGTTTGGGACGGCGGAAAACTGTTTTTT. As protein: CASSPLGMDRDRVWDGGKLFF.

This clone was observed once. In DNA form, the CDR3 reads TGTGCCAGCAGTTACACCGGGACAGGGAGCTATGGCTACACCTTC. Translation: CASSYTGTGSYGYTF. This rearrangement joins TRBV6-5 to TRBJ1-2; TRBD1 aligns across 9 bases. The CDR3 is 15 residues long. In germline, CDR1 is MNHEY, CDR2 SVGAGI. V shed 2 bases and J 4 bases; nucleotides not matched to a gene: 5.

This sequence joins TRBV5-4 and TRBJ2-1, with 8 bases fitting TRBD2. With 0 bases clipped from V and 7 bases from J, the junction kept 6 bases outside the gene matches. Germline V CDR1 and CDR2: SGHNT, YYREEE (reference sequence). The CDR3 contains 15 residues. CDR3 amino acids: CASSLGTSKNNEQFF. CDR3 nucleotide sequence: TGTGCCAGCAGCTTGGGGACTAGCAAAAATAATGAGCAGTTCTTC.

V gene TRBV5-4 combines with J gene TRBJ2-5; 8 bases fit TRBD2. With V trimmed by 3 bases and J by 3 bases, 4 bases remained unmatched. This CDR3 comprises 14 residues. Germline CDR1 is SGHNT and CDR2 is YYREEE (reference sequence). The CDR3 reads CASSYPGGEETQYF. The CDR3 DNA reads TGTGCCAGCAGCTACCCGGGGGGGGAAGAGACCCAGTACTTC.

CDR3 nucleotide sequence: TGTGCCAGCTCACCATGGGGGTTCACCGGGGAGCTGTTTTTT. Amino acids: CASSPWGFTGELFF. The gene calls are TRBV18 and TRBJ2-2, with D possibly called TRBD1 or TRBD2 (5 bases each). CDR3 length: 14 residues. Trimming pared 2 bases from V and 4 bases from J, leaving 8 bases between. CDR1 and CDR2 from the germline V gene are KGHSH and LQKENI.

The chain links TRBV6-4 to TRBJ1-5; D is ambiguous. This CDR3 has 15 residues. Germline CDR1 MRHNA, CDR2 SNTAGT. V gave up 5 bases and J gave up 3 bases, with 14 bases separating them. CDR3 nucleotides: TGTGCCAGCAGTCTGGACGGAGGACTCAATCAGCCCCAGCATTTT. Its translation is CASSLDGGLNQPQHF.

The chain employs TRBV28 and TRBJ2-1; 8 bases agree with TRBD2. Germline trimming cut 8 bases from V and 8 bases from J; bases unmatched to any gene: 17. The CDR3 covers 16 residues. Looked up from germline, CDR1 is MDHEN and CDR2 is SYDVKM. The CDR3: CASLPRTGRATYEQFF. The CDR3 nucleotides are TGTGCCAGCCTACCTAGGACCGGGAGGGCCACGTATGAGCAGTTCTTC.

The J gene is TRBJ2-7, the V gene TRBV2, with 12 bases that match TRBD2. Per the germline V gene, CDR1 is SNHLY and CDR2 is FYNNEI. CDR3 size: 15 residues. V shed 6 bases and J 2 bases; nucleotides not matched to a gene: 5. The CDR3 DNA reads TGTGCCAGCAGGGGACTAGCGGGTTATACCTACGAGCAGTACTTC. As protein: CASRGLAGYTYEQYF.

The rearrangement links TRBV7-2 to TRBJ2-7; 7 positions agree with TRBD2. The germline V gene encodes CDR1 SGHTA and CDR2 FQGNSA. The CDR3 runs to 15 residues. With V trimmed by 1 base and J by 2 bases, 5 bases remained unmatched. The CDR3 DNA follows: TGTGCCAGCAGCTTAGTTGCTAGCGGCCCCTACGAGCAGTACTTC. Its translation: CASSLVASGPYEQYF.

J is TRBJ2-2 and V is TRBV18, with D hard to call. V dropped 3 bases and J dropped 7 bases, with 18 bases sitting between them. The CDR3 runs to 16 residues. Looked up from germline, CDR1 is KGHSH and CDR2 is LQKENI. The chain's CDR3 is CASSPSRTAKGGELFF. CDR3 in DNA: TGTGCCAGCTCACCCTCACGGACGGCAAAGGGCGGGGAGCTGTTTTTT.

V is TRBV10-2 and J is TRBJ2-5; 10 nucleotides match TRBD1. Losses at the gene ends were 9 bases for V and 4 bases for J; bases not matched to a gene: 8. Germline lookup yields CDR1 WSHSY and CDR2 SAAADI. The CDR3 covers 14 residues. CDR3 sequence (DNA): TGCGCCAGTTCAGGACAGGGGGTCCGAGAGACCCAGTACTTC. This translates into CASSGQGVRETQYF.

The chain recombines TRBV5-1 with TRBJ1-2; D not certain. Germline CDR1 is SGHRS and CDR2 is YFSETQ. The CDR3 length is 16 residues. Trimming took 2 bases from V and 0 from J, leaving 14 bases between them. The chain's CDR3 is CASSFTRSYTNYGYTF. CDR3 sequence (DNA): TGCGCCAGCAGCTTCACCCGCAGTTACACTAACTATGGCTACACCTTC.

The gene calls are TRBV10-2 and TRBJ2-7, with D uncertain. CDR1 and CDR2 (germline): WSHSY, SAAADI. Trimming removed 7 bases from V and 4 bases from J, with 11 bases in between. This CDR3 contains 12 residues. CDR3 protein: CASTGLAYEQYF. The CDR3 DNA is TGCGCCAGCACTGGGTTGGCTTACGAGCAGTACTTC.

As for this clone: The identical CDR3 is also encoded by other nucleotide sequences in the sample. The chain couples TRBV5-1 to TRBJ2-2, with 9 bases that match TRBD1. Germline values: CDR1 SGHRS, CDR2 YFSETQ. This CDR3 contains 15 residues. The trim removed 2 bases at V and 3 bases at J, leaving 2 bases unmatched. Here the CDR3 reads CASSLRTGDTGELFF. The CDR3 DNA sequence: TGCGCCAGCAGCTTAAGGACAGGGGACACCGGGGAGCTGTTTTTT.

The V call is TRBV2, the J call TRBJ1-1; D not resolved. Germline CDR1 is SNHLY and CDR2 is FYNNEI. This CDR3 is built from 15 residues. Trimming pared 4 bases from V and 1 base from J, leaving 13 bases between. DNA of the CDR3: TGTGCCAGCAGTGTTAGGTTTGGAGGGAACACTGAAGCTTTCTTT. It specifies CASSVRFGGNTEAFF.

V is TRBV27 and J is TRBJ2-5, with D possibly matching TRBD2 (7 bases). The germline V and J ends were trimmed by 7 bases and 5 bases, with 26 bases remaining between them. This CDR3 contains 17 residues. CDR1 and CDR2 from the germline V gene are MNHEY and SMNVEV (reference sequence). CDR3 coding DNA: TGTGCCAGCACCTCGAAGGGGGGGCCTCCTTATAGGGAGACCCAGTACTTC. Translation gives CASTSKGGPPYRETQYF.

This clone was observed once. The genes are TRBV5-4 and TRBJ2-5, with D possibly being TRBD2 (6 bases). Germline V gene data show CDR1 as SGHNT and CDR2 as YYREEE (reference sequence). This CDR3 is 12 amino acids long. V was trimmed by 4 bases and J by 5 bases, leaving 9 bases between them. CDR3: CASSRRDETQYF. CDR3 nucleotides: TGTGCCAGCAGCCGGAGGGATGAGACCCAGTACTTC. Together with reference TRBV5-4 and TRBJ2-5, the CDR3 gives the full variable domain: ETGVTQSPTHLIKTRGQQVTLRCSSQSGHNTVSWYQQALGQGPQFIFQYYREEENGRGNFPPRFSGLQFPNYSSELNVNALELDDSALYLCASSRRDETQYFGPGTRLLVL.

The CDR3, as DNA: TGTGCCAGCTCACCGGGACAGGGTGGGAGCAATCAGCCCCAGCATTTT. It specifies CASSPGQGGSNQPQHF. The V and J genes are TRBV18 and TRBJ1-5; 9 nucleotides match TRBD1. Germline values: CDR1 KGHSH, CDR2 LQKENI. V trimming: 3 bases; J trimming: 1 base; junction bases outside the gene matches: 4. CDR3 size: 16 residues. Together with reference TRBV18 and TRBJ1-5, the CDR3 gives the full variable domain: NAGVMQNPRHLVRRRGQEARLRCSPMKGHSHVYWYRQLPEEGLKFMVYLQKENIIDESGMPKERFSAEFPKEGPSILRIQQVVRGDSAAYFCASSPGQGGSNQPQHFGDGTRLSIL.

This chain links TRBV7-9 with TRBJ2-3, with 8 bases aligning to TRBD2. V was clipped by 6 bases and J by 3 bases; unmatched bases: 5. Germline-derived CDR1 and CDR2 are SEHNR and FQNEAQ (reference sequence). CDR3 length: 14 amino acids. The DNA for the CDR3 is TGTGCCAGCAGAGCGGGAGTGGAGACAGATACGCAGTATTTT. Amino acid sequence: CASRAGVETDTQYF.

To note about this clone: At the DNA level, this CDR3 is encoded by other sequences in the same sample as well. This chain links TRBV5-1 with TRBJ2-5; D unresolved. The germline gives CDR1 SGHRS, CDR2 YFSETQ. CDR3 length: 13 amino acids. With 2 bases removed from V and 2 bases from J, the gap between germline ends came to 7 bases. The CDR3 coding sequence is TGCGCCAGCAGCTTAAGGGTACAAGAGACCCAGTACTTC. This translates into CASSLRVQETQYF.

Notes on this clone: The junction and the germline gene differ at one end; a read error may be behind it. CDR3 protein: CASSLADHKTTNEKLFF. The CDR3 DNA follows: TGTGCTAGCAGCTTAGCGGACCATAAAACAACTAATGAAAAACTGTTTTTT. The J gene is TRBJ1-4, the V gene TRBV7-7, with D hard to call. Per the germline V gene, CDR1 is SSHAT and CDR2 is FNYEAQ (reference sequence). The CDR3 totals 17 residues. Combining the CDR3 with reference TRBV7-7 and TRBJ1-4 gives the whole variable domain GAGVSQSPRYKVTKRGQDVTLRCDPISSHATLYWYQQALGQGPEFLTYFNYEAQPDKSGLPSDRFSAERPEGSISTLTIQRTEQRDSAMYRCASSLADHKTTNEKLFFGSGTQLSVL.

The chain joins TRBV29-1 to TRBJ2-7; 7 positions match TRBD2. Looked up from germline, CDR1 is SQVTM and CDR2 is ANQGSEA. The CDR3 contains 13 residues. V dropped 3 bases and J dropped 0; count of bases not matched to a gene: 2. The CDR3 spells CSVEGGTSYEQYF. CDR3 nucleotides: TGCAGCGTTGAGGGAGGGACCTCCTACGAGCAGTACTTC.